Reported below is one T cell receptor (beta chain). TCRdb recomputed calls from the reads with MiXCR, one row per CDR3 protein. The sample carries about 490,000 distinct CDR3 sequences, less than 30% recorded once. The junction had 13 bases not matched to a gene; V was cut back by 7 bases and J by 8 bases. The CDR3 has 14 residues. This sample is drawn from a study of T cell repertoires in cytomegalovirus infection. The genes are TRBV12-3 or TRBV12-4 and TRBJ1-2; 7 bases line up with TRBD1. This clonotype was obtained from a human donor in good health (CMV status not recorded). Some clones in this sample may be carry-over from other donors' samples. Sequencing was performed on PBMCs. CDR3 nucleotide sequence: TGTGCCAGCACAAAAAGGGGGCAGGGTAACGGCTACACCTTC. As protein: CASTKRGQGNGYTF.